The next 27 T cell receptor beta chains were all read from a single sample in a study of T cells in Graves' hyperthyroidism and ophthalmopathy. Amplified TCR beta CDR3 regions derived from RNA transcripts. The primer set for the first-round RT-PCR of the TCR CDR3 was HTBI. TCRdb independently ran MiXCR on the multiplex PCR reads; one entry per CDR3 protein. Of fewer than 400,000 distinct CDR3 sequences in the sample, around a quarter were seen once. Sequencing was performed on blood. These TCRs come from a man in his fifties with Graves' hyperthyroidism.

The genes are TRBV28 and TRBJ2-7; 10 bases map to TRBD2. J lost 0 bases, V lost 2 bases, and 4 bases had no gene match. From germline, CDR1 is MDHEN and CDR2 SYDVKM. This CDR3 region has 16 residues. The DNA of the CDR3 is TGTGCCAGCAGTTTAGGATCTAGCGGGAGCTCCTACGAGCAGTACTTC. Protein sequence: CASSLGSSGSSYEQYF.

The V gene is TRBV20-1, the J gene TRBJ2-2, with D unclear. Germline V CDR1 and CDR2: DFQATT, SNEGSKA (reference sequence). The CDR3 has 12 amino acids. Trimming stripped 3 bases from V and 6 bases from J, with 8 bases between. The DNA of the CDR3 is TGCAGTGCTAGTCGGCCCGCCGGGGAGCTGTTTTTT. Its translation: CSASRPAGELFF.

Ten or more counts support this clonotype. One junction end disagrees with the germline gene, perhaps due to a read error. This chain uses TRBV12-3 or TRBV12-4 with TRBJ2-5; D perhaps matches TRBD2 (5 bases). The CDR3 extends over 15 amino acids. The CDR3 bases are TGTGCCAGCAGCTTAGGCCAGGCGGGCCAAGAGACCCAGTACTTC. The encoded protein is CASSLGQAGQETQYF.

This clonotype has a handful of counts. This rearrangement joins TRBV5-1 to TRBJ2-3; TRBD1 agrees at 7 bases. The CDR3 extends over 14 amino acids. Per the germline V gene, CDR1 is SGHRS and CDR2 is YFSETQ. J was trimmed by 2 bases and V by 2 bases; bases with no gene match: 2. The CDR3 DNA reads TGCGCCAGCAGCTTTGGACAGGCCACAGATACGCAGTATTTT. Translated: CASSFGQATDTQYF.

This clonotype was found many times. The J gene is TRBJ2-3, the V gene TRBV12-3 or TRBV12-4, with no clear D. The CDR3 consists of 14 residues. The germline V and J ends were trimmed by 2 bases and 6 bases, with 12 bases remaining between them. In DNA, the CDR3 is TGTGCCAGCAGTTTAAGGTTTAGGTCGGATACGCAGTATTTT. It yields the protein CASSLRFRSDTQYF.

This chain links TRBV18 with TRBJ2-3; D is ambiguous. Germline lookup yields CDR1 KGHSH and CDR2 LQKENI. The V gene lost 2 bases and the J gene lost 8 bases, with 8 bases spanning the gap. CDR3 length: 12 amino acids. The CDR3, as DNA: TGTGCCAGCTCACCATCCCTCGGTACGCAGTATTTT. This translates into CASSPSLGTQYF.

This clonotype was counted a few times. In DNA, the CDR3 is TGTGCCAGCAGATCTAGCGGGAGGGGAGGAGTCGGGGAGCTGTTTTTT. Encoded protein: CASRSSGRGGVGELFF. The chain links TRBV6-1 to TRBJ2-2; 12 bases fit TRBD2. Germline V gives CDR1 MNHNS, CDR2 SASEGT. The CDR3 runs 16 residues. With V trimmed by 6 bases and J by 7 bases, 9 bases remained unmatched.

The gene calls are TRBV29-1 and TRBJ1-5, with TRBD1 matching 8 bases. V was clipped by 6 bases and J by 1 base; unmatched bases: 8. Germline V gene data show CDR1 as SQVTM and CDR2 as ANQGSEA. The CDR3 has 15 amino acids. The CDR3 loop reads CSVTSGQGSNQPQHF. As DNA, the CDR3 is TGCAGCGTCACTTCTGGACAGGGCAGCAATCAGCCCCAGCATTTT.

This clonotype occurred a few times. V is TRBV18 and J is TRBJ2-2; D perhaps matches TRBD2 (5 bases). Germline CDR1 is KGHSH and CDR2 is LQKENI. CDR3 size: 13 residues. Trimming took off 1 base at V and 5 bases at J, with 5 bases between the two ends. CDR3 protein: CASSPRETGELFF. CDR3 DNA sequence: TGTGCCAGCTCACCACGGGAGACCGGGGAGCTGTTTTTT.

This clonotype was detected only a few times. The J gene is TRBJ2-3, the V gene TRBV4-2; D is uncertain. V lost 6 bases, J lost 0 bases, and 13 bases lay in between. The CDR3 covers 15 residues. Germline-derived CDR1 and CDR2 are LGHNA and YNFKEQ. The CDR3 sequence is CASSSGRHSTDTQYF. Written as DNA, the CDR3 is TGTGCCAGCAGTTCCGGACGGCATAGCACAGATACGCAGTATTTT.

This clonotype appeared many times. This chain uses TRBV20-1 with TRBJ2-5, with 16 bases aligning to TRBD2. The CDR3 runs 16 residues. V lost 5 bases, J lost 7 bases, and 10 bases stayed unmatched. Germline CDR1 reads DFQATT; CDR2 reads SNEGSKA (reference sequence). The CDR3 loop is CSAPGTSGRAVGTQYF. Here the CDR3 DNA reads TGCAGTGCTCCCGGGACTAGCGGGAGGGCCGTGGGGACCCAGTACTTC.

The chain is built from TRBV2 and TRBJ1-5, with 8 bases matching TRBD1. CDR1 is SNHLY and CDR2 is FYNNEI in the germline V gene. V lost 10 bases to trimming and J lost 5 bases; unmatched junction nucleotides: 7. This CDR3 has 13 amino acids. CDR3 sequence (DNA): TGTGCCAACAGGGGGACACTAGATCAGCCCCAGCATTTT. Translating it yields CANRGTLDQPQHF. The full variable domain, rest sourced from reference TRBV2 and TRBJ1-5, is EPEVTQTPSHQVTQMGQEVILRCVPISNHLYFYWYRQILGQKVEFLVSFYNNEISEKSEIFDDQFSVERPDGSNFTLKIRSTKLEDSAMYFCANRGTLDQPQHFGDGTRLSIL.

This rearrangement joins TRBV12-3 or TRBV12-4 to TRBJ1-5, with D uncertain. This CDR3 contains 15 residues. V shed 2 bases and J shed 6 bases, with 14 bases lying between them. As DNA, the CDR3 is TGTGCCAGCAGTTTATTGGGAATGGTTACTCAGCCCCAGCATTTT. It translates to CASSLLGMVTQPQHF.

This clonotype turned up a few times. The genes are TRBV29-1 and TRBJ1-2; D may be TRBD1 (6 bases). This CDR3 comprises 15 residues. V gave up 3 bases and J gave up 0 bases, with 14 bases separating them. Per the germline V gene, CDR1 is SQVTM and CDR2 is ANQGSEA. The DNA for the CDR3 is TGCAGCGTTGATGATGGAGGGGGGACTAACTATGGCTACACCTTC. As protein: CSVDDGGGTNYGYTF.

As for this clonotype: Possible read error: a much larger clone is one base away. The CDR3 here is CASSTETGSYEQYF. In DNA form, the CDR3 reads TGTGCCAGCAGTACCGAGACAGGCTCCTACGAGCAGTACTTC. V and J are TRBV2 and TRBJ2-7, with D possibly TRBD1 on 6 matching bases. The CDR3 contains 14 residues. The V and J ends lost 5 bases and 0 bases respectively, with 11 bases between them. Germline CDR1 is SNHLY and CDR2 is FYNNEI.

The V gene is TRBV28, the J gene TRBJ1-4; D unresolved. CDR3 length: 13 amino acids. Per germline, CDR1 MDHEN and CDR2 SYDVKM. Trimming pared 10 bases from V and 10 bases from J, leaving 19 bases between. In DNA, the CDR3 is TGTGCCACCGCCACAGAGTATCCCGCAAAACTGTTTTTT. Protein: CATATEYPAKLFF.

A few counts support this clonotype. V usage is TRBV28 and J usage is TRBJ2-1; TRBD2 might be the D (5 bases). The germline V and J ends were trimmed by 4 bases and 12 bases, with 10 bases remaining between them. This CDR3 is 11 amino acids long. Germline V gene lookup returns CDR1 MDHEN and CDR2 SYDVKM. The CDR3 region has the DNA TGTGCCAGCAGTTCAACTAGAGGGCAGTTCTTC. Translating it yields CASSSTRGQFF.

V gene TRBV13 combines with J gene TRBJ2-7; 7 bases line up with TRBD2. CDR1 is PRHDT, CDR2 FYEKMQ, per germline (reference sequence). This CDR3 region has 16 residues. The V gene end was trimmed by 5 bases and the J gene end by 5 bases; junction bases not matched to a gene: 15. The CDR3 region has the DNA TGTGCCAGCAGCGGGGCTAGCGGTGGCAGTCTTCACGAGCAGTACTTC. Its protein is CASSGASGGSLHEQYF.

This clonotype appeared a few times. V usage is TRBV20-1 and J usage is TRBJ2-3; 7 nucleotides match TRBD2. The CDR3 covers 15 residues. Looked up from germline, CDR1 is DFQATT and CDR2 is SNEGSKA (reference sequence). V dropped 4 bases and J dropped 2; count of bases not matched to a gene: 9. This CDR3 is CSAKGSSGDTDTQYF. For the CDR3, the DNA is TGCAGTGCTAAGGGATCTAGCGGTGACACAGATACGCAGTATTTT.

This clonotype showed up many times. V and J are TRBV3-1 and TRBJ1-1; D remains unclear. The CDR3 has 16 amino acids. V was shortened by 5 bases and J by 3 bases, with 19 bases between the two germline ends. Looked up from germline, CDR1 is LGHDT and CDR2 is YNNKEL (reference sequence). This CDR3 reads CASSEGTGRVDTEAFF. The CDR3, as DNA: TGTGCCAGCAGCGAAGGCACCGGGAGGGTCGACACTGAAGCTTTCTTT.

V usage is TRBV12-3 or TRBV12-4 and J usage is TRBJ1-3; maybe TRBD1 (6 bases). V was cut by 6 bases and J by 2 bases, with 11 bases left in between. CDR3 length: 14 amino acids. The CDR3 loop is CASSSWTAGNTIYF. The CDR3 region has the DNA TGTGCCAGCAGCTCTTGGACAGCTGGAAACACCATATATTTT.

This clonotype was seen only a few times. The chain is built from TRBV6-1 and TRBJ2-7; TRBD1 matches 12 bases. The trim removed 4 bases at V and 4 bases at J, leaving 8 bases unmatched. CDR1 is MNHNS and CDR2 is SASEGT in the germline V gene. The CDR3 is 16 amino acids. The CDR3 is CASSAPPGQGAYEQYF. Here the CDR3 DNA reads TGTGCCAGCAGTGCACCTCCGGGACAGGGGGCTTACGAGCAGTACTTC.

This clonotype showed up many times. The CDR3 DNA reads as TGCAGCGTGGGGGGCTTGAGCACTGAAGCTTTCTTT. Translated, it gives CSVGGLSTEAFF. The chain carries TRBV29-1 and TRBJ1-1; TRBD1 might be the D (6 bases). V lost 6 bases, J lost 4 bases, and 12 bases lay in between. The germline CDR1 and CDR2 sequences are SQVTM and ANQGSEA. The CDR3 is 12 amino acids.

This clonotype has more than one count but fewer than ten. The V and J genes are TRBV7-3 and TRBJ2-1, with TRBD2 identical over 8 bases. Germline V gives CDR1 SGHTA, CDR2 FQGTGA. The junction had 8 bases not matched to a gene; V was cut back by 2 bases and J by 2 bases. The CDR3 length is 17 residues. The CDR3 region has the DNA TGTGCCAGCAGCTTACCAAGCGGGAGCGGCCCCTACAATGAGCAGTTCTTC. Encoded protein: CASSLPSGSGPYNEQFF. The full variable domain, in which reference TRBV7-3 and TRBJ2-1 provide the parts outside the CDR3, is GAGVSQTPSNKVTEKGKYVELRCDPISGHTALYWYRQSLGQGPEFLIYFQGTGAADDSGLPNDRFFAVRPEGSVSTLKIQRTERGDSAVYLCASSLPSGSGPYNEQFFGPGTRLTVL.

The chain joins TRBV6-1 to TRBJ1-4, with D uncertain. The V end lost 8 bases, the J end lost 8 bases, and 18 bases lay between the germline ends. The germline CDR1 and CDR2 sequences are MNHNS and SASEGT. The CDR3 has 14 amino acids. As DNA, the CDR3 is TGTGCCAGCGGCATAACAAGCAAAAGAGAAAAACTGTTTTTT. This translates into CASGITSKREKLFF.

With respect to this clonotype: The conserved phenylalanine or tryptophan is not found at the CDR3 terminus, so this likely reflects a read error. The chain carries TRBV20-1 and TRBJ1-2; D ambiguous. The CDR3 is 12 residues long. CDR1 and CDR2 from the germline V gene are DFQATT and SNEGSKA (reference sequence). Trimming pared 1 base from V and 8 bases from J, leaving 11 bases between. The CDR3 DNA is TGCAGTGCTAGAGTTCACTCCGGGGGCTACACCCTC. It yields the protein CSARVHSGGYTL.

This clonotype was counted ten times or more. The gene calls are TRBV3-1 and TRBJ2-7; no reliable D call. V was shortened by 6 bases and J by 5 bases, with 8 bases between the two germline ends. Germline CDR1 reads LGHDT; CDR2 reads YNNKEL (reference sequence). There are 11 residues in the CDR3. In nucleotides, the CDR3 is TGTGCCAGCAGAGACATAAACGAGCAGTACTTC. Protein: CASRDINEQYF.